Shown below are 27 T cell receptor beta chains from a single sample sequenced in a study of T cells in women clearing cervical HPV infection. Data came from immunoSEQ multiplex PCR; TCRdb stores just in-frame clones and leaves some out. The ten most abundant clones cover about 8% of a sample with approximately 40,000 clones. Sequencing used blood buffy coat. The receptors originated from a woman aged 18 to 69 with a cervical HPV16 infection that either progressed to CIN3+ or cleared (not recorded which).

In regard to this clone: The read ends 3 residues shy of where the CDR3 ends; the end is completed using the germline J gene. The chain uses TRBV2 and TRBJ2-1, with 14 positions matching TRBD2. Looked up from germline, CDR1 is SNHLY and CDR2 is FYNNEI. CDR3 size: 14 residues. With V trimmed by 10 bases and J by 7 bases, 6 bases remained unmatched. CDR3: CATGTSGSLNEQFF. CDR3 DNA (partial): TGTGCCACCGGGACTAGCGGGAGTTTAAATGAG.

In regard to this clone: The CDR3 extends 3 residues past the end of the read, so its final part is completed from the germline J gene. V usage is TRBV29-1 and J usage is TRBJ1-1; D is perhaps TRBD1 (6 bases). Germline CDR1 reads SQVTM; CDR2 reads ANQGSEA. V shed 2 bases and J shed 5 bases, with 12 bases lying between them. CDR3 length equals 13 residues. The DNA read from the CDR3 is TGCAGCGTTGAAAAAGGACAGAATACTGAA. This encodes CSVEKGQNTE. The whole CDR3 protein reads CSVEKGQNTEAFF.

Concerning this clone itself: The read falls 3 residues short of the CDR3 end, and the missing part is taken from the germline J gene. The chain combines TRBV20-1 with TRBJ1-1; TRBD1 agrees at 7 bases. Per germline, CDR1 DFQATT and CDR2 SNEGSKA (reference sequence). The CDR3 sequence is 14 residues long. With V trimmed by 0 bases and J by 5 bases, 6 bases remained unmatched. Partial CDR3 DNA: TGCAGTGCTAGAGATCTTAGGGGGCGGACTGAA. As protein: CSARDLRGRTE. The entire CDR3 sequence reads CSARDLRGRTEAFF.

On this clone: The read comes to an end 3 residues before the CDR3 does, leaving the germline J gene to fill in the end. The genes are TRBV5-1 and TRBJ2-3; D possibly corresponds to TRBD1 (6 bases). Germline CDR1 and CDR2: SGHRS and YFSETQ. V dropped 0 bases and J dropped 6 bases, with 17 bases sitting between them. The CDR3 length is 16 residues. CDR3 bases read: TGCGCCAGCAGCTTGGCCTTGGGGGCCGAGAAGGATACG. Residues: CASSLALGAEKDT. The entire CDR3 reads CASSLALGAEKDTQYF.

Worth noting for this clone: Read coverage stops 3 residues before the CDR3 terminus; the germline J gene supplies the remainder. This rearrangement joins TRBV6-1 to TRBJ1-5; D gene uncertain. This CDR3 comprises 13 residues. CDR1 is MNHNS, CDR2 SASEGT, per germline. V was clipped by 6 bases and J by 4 bases, with 10 bases between them. The DNA read from the CDR3 is TGTGCCAGCAGGGAAACCAGTAATCAGCCC. Residues: CASRETSNQP. The complete CDR3 protein is CASRETSNQPQHF.

Details on this clone: The CDR3 end lies 3 residues beyond the end of the read and is filled in from the germline J gene. The J gene is TRBJ2-5, the V gene TRBV12-3 or TRBV12-4; D is possibly TRBD1 (5 bases). CDR3 length equals 16 residues. V dropped 1 base and J dropped 5 bases, with 17 bases sitting between them. CDR3 protein: CASSLVGQGFQETQYF. Incomplete CDR3 DNA: TGTGCCAGCAGTTTAGTCGGGCAGGGCTTCCAGGAGACC.

Concerning this clone itself: The read is 3 residues too short to cover the CDR3 end, so that end is filled in from the germline J gene. The chain links TRBV20-1 to TRBJ2-7; 9 bases map to TRBD2. V dropped 3 bases and J dropped 2; count of bases not matched to a gene: 8. The length of the CDR3 is 15 residues. Germline lookup yields CDR1 DFQATT and CDR2 SNEGSKA (reference sequence). CDR3: CSARRGGFDTYEQYF. CDR3 DNA (partial): TGCAGTGCTAGGCGGGGGGGCTTCGATACCTACGAG.

About this clone itself: The observed sequence ends 3 residues before the CDR3 terminus, with the missing tail filled in from the germline J gene. V usage is TRBV2 and J usage is TRBJ2-1; D is perhaps TRBD2 (5 bases). The V gene lost 6 bases and the J gene lost 5 bases, with 17 bases spanning the gap. The CDR3 covers 15 residues. Germline V gene lookup returns CDR1 SNHLY and CDR2 FYNNEI. CDR3 DNA (partial): TGTGCCAGCAGGGGCGGGCTAGAAGGCCACAATGAG. Its translation: CASRGGLEGHNE. The whole CDR3 is CASRGGLEGHNEQFF.

Points on this clone: The sequence runs out 3 residues before the end of the CDR3; the remainder is reconstructed from the germline J gene. The chain couples TRBV20-1 to TRBJ1-2, with TRBD1 identical over 9 bases. This CDR3 is 14 amino acids long. Germline CDR1 and CDR2: DFQATT and SNEGSKA (reference sequence). The CDR3 bases that were read are TGCAGTGCTAGAGACCCCAGGACAGGGGCGGGC. This gives the protein CSARDPRTGAG. The entire CDR3 protein reads CSARDPRTGAGYTF.

With respect to this clone: Read data end 3 residues before the CDR3 end; the end is taken from the germline J gene. The chain recombines TRBV5-1 with TRBJ1-4, with TRBD1 matching 8 bases. This CDR3 contains 15 residues. Germline V lookup: CDR1 SGHRS, CDR2 YFSETQ. V shed 1 base and J 7 bases; nucleotides not matched to a gene: 6. This CDR3 reads CASSLMGQGAEKLFF. The DNA read from the CDR3 is TGCGCCAGCAGCTTGATGGGGCAGGGGGCTGAAAAA.

On this clone itself: Read sequence stops 3 residues before the CDR3 end, and the germline J gene provides the missing end. This rearrangement joins TRBV18 to TRBJ2-7, with D possibly matching TRBD1 (6 bases). This CDR3 contains 15 residues. The germline V and J ends were trimmed by 4 bases and 3 bases, with 16 bases remaining between them. The germline V gene encodes CDR1 KGHSH and CDR2 LQKENI. Partial CDR3 DNA: TGTGCCAGCTCACTTCAGGGGCATCCCGACTACGAG. Its protein product is CASSLQGHPDYE. The whole CDR3 is CASSLQGHPDYEQYF.

A remark on this clone: The CDR3 end lies 3 residues beyond the end of the read and is filled in from the germline J gene. V usage is TRBV19 and J usage is TRBJ1-5; 9 nucleotides agree with TRBD1. Germline CDR1 LNHDA, CDR2 SQIVND (reference sequence). The CDR3 has 15 residues. J was trimmed by 2 bases and V by 6 bases; bases with no gene match: 5. The CDR3 region is CASRKDRGGNQPQHF. CDR3 bases read: TGTGCCAGTAGGAAGGACAGGGGAGGCAATCAGCCC.

Points on this clone: The CDR3 end lies 3 residues beyond the end of the read and is filled in from the germline J gene. This chain joins TRBV2 and TRBJ1-2; no firm D call. Trimming left V 1 base short and J 2 bases short, with 5 bases between. The V gene's germline CDR1 is SNHLY and CDR2 FYNNEI. The CDR3 has 13 residues. The CDR3 bases that were read are TGTGCCAGCAGTGAAGGCGGGAACTATGGC. It codes for CASSEGGNYG. The CDR3, in full, reads CASSEGGNYGYTF.

For this clone: Read sequence stops 3 residues before the CDR3 end, and the germline J gene provides the missing end. The genes are TRBV6-1 and TRBJ2-2, with TRBD1 identical over 10 bases. Per the germline V gene, CDR1 is MNHNS and CDR2 is SASEGT. The length of the CDR3 is 15 residues. V lost 2 bases and J lost 5; bases outside the gene matches: 2. The CDR3 DNA, read in part, is TGTGCCAGCAGTGAAATGGGACAGGGGACCGGGGAG. Amino acid sequence: CASSEMGQGTGE. The whole CDR3 reads CASSEMGQGTGELFF.

The CDR3 DNA, read in part, is TGCAGTGCGACTCATCCCCAGACTGCTTATAATGAAAAA. Its translation: CSATHPQTAYNEK. In full, the CDR3 reads CSATHPQTAYNEKLFF. The chain employs TRBV20-1 and TRBJ1-4, with D hard to call. The read ends 3 residues early relative to the CDR3; the germline J gene fills the gap. The CDR3 totals 16 residues. The V and J ends lost 6 bases and 4 bases respectively, with 21 bases between them. CDR1 DFQATT and CDR2 SNEGSKA come from the germline V gene (reference sequence).

The CDR3 bases that were read are TGTGCCAGTAGTCTATCCCCCGTGGACAGGGCCTACGAG. It specifies CASSLSPVDRAYE. The CDR3 reads in full as CASSLSPVDRAYEQYF. This chain uses TRBV19 with TRBJ2-7; 8 bases map to TRBD1. With the read ending 3 residues before the CDR3 end, the germline J gene is used to fill in that end. Unmatched junction bases numbered 11, after V lost 5 bases and J lost 2 bases. In germline, CDR1 is LNHDA, CDR2 SQIVND (reference sequence). This CDR3 has 16 residues. Filled out from reference TRBV19 and TRBJ2-7, the complete variable domain reads DGGITQSPKYLFRKEGQNVTLSCEQNLNHDAMYWYRQDPGQGLRLIYYSQIVNDFQKGDIAEGYSVSREKKESFPLTVTSAQKNPTAFYLCASSLSPVDRAYEQYFGPGTRLTVT.

Notes on this clone: The CDR3 is cut off 3 residues early in the read; its end comes from the germline J gene. J is TRBJ1-1 and V is TRBV5-5; 7 bases fit TRBD1. V was pared by 3 bases and J by 6 bases, with 2 bases of the junction left unmatched. Germline values: CDR1 SGHKS, CDR2 YYEKEE (reference sequence). The CDR3 contains 12 residues. CDR3 bases read: TGTGCCAGCAGCTCAGGGGGTCCTGAA. Protein: CASSSGGPE. The full CDR3 reads CASSSGGPEAFF.

Judged by frequency, this clone is medium-sized. The read falls 3 residues short of the CDR3 end, and the missing part is taken from the germline J gene. In the same sample, other DNA sequences code for this CDR3. The chain is built from TRBV29-1 and TRBJ1-5; TRBD1 matches at 8 bases. CDR1 and CDR2 from the germline V gene are SQVTM and ANQGSEA. The CDR3 covers 13 residues. With V trimmed by 5 bases and J by 4 bases, 4 bases remained unmatched. The DNA read from the CDR3 is TGCAGCGTTCGGACAGGGCTGAATCAGCCC. As protein: CSVRTGLNQP. The CDR3, in full, reads CSVRTGLNQPQHF.

Worth noting for this clone: The read comes to an end 3 residues before the CDR3 does, leaving the germline J gene to fill in the end. This sequence joins TRBV27 and TRBJ2-1; 10 bases are a match to TRBD2. Germline CDR1 reads MNHEY; CDR2 reads SMNVEV (reference sequence). The CDR3 sequence is 13 residues long. J lost 4 bases, V lost 6 bases, and 0 bases had no gene match. The sequenced part of the CDR3 DNA is TGTGCCAGCAGACTAGCGGGGTACAATGAG. Amino acid sequence: CASRLAGYNE. From start to end, the CDR3 is CASRLAGYNEQFF.

Notes on this clone: The sequenced fragment ends 3 residues before the CDR3 boundary, so the rest is inferred from the germline J gene. This chain uses TRBV2 with TRBJ1-6; 7 bases fit TRBD1. With 7 bases clipped from V and 9 bases from J, the junction kept 9 bases outside the gene matches. Germline CDR1 and CDR2: SNHLY and FYNNEI. The CDR3 is made up of 14 amino acids. CDR3 DNA (partial): TGTGCCAGCATTTTCGACAGGGAGGGTTCACCC. The encoded protein is CASIFDREGSP. The whole CDR3 protein reads CASIFDREGSPLHF.

As regards this clone: The CDR3 is cut off 3 residues early in the read; its end comes from the germline J gene. The genes are TRBV5-4 and TRBJ2-3, with 10 bases matching TRBD2. V gave up 4 bases and J gave up 1 base; unmatched junction bases: 3. Germline lookup yields CDR1 SGHNT and CDR2 YYREEE (reference sequence). This CDR3 region has 15 residues. The CDR3 DNA, read in part, is TGTGCCAGCAGCCCCGGACTAGCGGGCACAGATACG. It is translated as CASSPGLAGTDT. The whole CDR3 reads CASSPGLAGTDTQYF.

Worth noting for this clone: Sequencing ends 3 residues short of the CDR3 end; the germline J gene provides the rest. The chain recombines TRBV20-1 with TRBJ1-2, with 9 positions matching TRBD1. J was trimmed by 5 bases and V by 2 bases; bases with no gene match: 9. The germline V gene has CDR1 DFQATT and CDR2 SNEGSKA (reference sequence). The CDR3 sequence is 15 residues long. The CDR3 protein is CSARMGTGTLYGYTF. CDR3 bases read: TGCAGTGCTAGAATGGGGACAGGGACCCTTTATGGC.

Of note for this clone: The read gets to within 3 residues of the CDR3 end, and the germline J gene fills in the rest. The chain uses TRBV28 and TRBJ2-7; 7 nucleotides agree with TRBD1. The germline CDR1 and CDR2 sequences are MDHEN and SYDVKM. The CDR3 spans 16 residues. V was clipped by 5 bases and J by 0 bases; unmatched bases: 10. The sequenced CDR3 bases are TGTGCCAGCAGTCCTGACAGGGCCCTCTTCTCCTACGAG. Translated: CASSPDRALFSYE. The CDR3 reads in full as CASSPDRALFSYEQYF.

A word on this clone: The read ends 3 residues shy of where the CDR3 ends; the end is completed using the germline J gene. The V and J genes are TRBV19 and TRBJ2-5, with D possibly being TRBD1 (5 bases). V lost 6 bases and J 2 bases, leaving 13 bases between the germline ends. The germline V gene has CDR1 LNHDA and CDR2 SQIVND (reference sequence). This CDR3 comprises 14 residues. The CDR3 DNA, read in part, is TGTGCCAGTAGCCCCCCCGACAGACAAGAGACC. Amino acid sequence: CASSPPDRQET. Given in full, the CDR3 is CASSPPDRQETQYF.

Worth noting for this clone: The missing CDR3 end, 3 residues past where the read stops, is filled in from the germline J gene. The chain carries TRBV20-1 and TRBJ1-1; D not certain. Germline V gene data show CDR1 as DFQATT and CDR2 as SNEGSKA (reference sequence). The CDR3 is made up of 13 amino acids. The V end was cut by 2 bases, the J end by 1 base, with 8 bases between. The part of the CDR3 DNA that was read is TGCAGTGCTAGACCCCTGTCGAACACTGAA. This gives the protein CSARPLSNTE. The full CDR3 is CSARPLSNTEAFF.

Regarding this clone: The read is 3 residues too short to cover the CDR3 end, so that end is filled in from the germline J gene. The V call is TRBV19, the J call TRBJ2-5; 7 positions match TRBD1. The CDR3 sequence is 13 residues long. CDR1 LNHDA and CDR2 SQIVND come from the germline V gene (reference sequence). V lost 6 bases to trimming and J lost 5 bases; unmatched junction nucleotides: 6. The CDR3 DNA, read in part, is TGTGCCAGTAGCCCTCAGGGGGTCGAGACC. Translation: CASSPQGVET. The full CDR3 reads CASSPQGVETQYF.

Details on this clone: From the germline J gene comes the end of the CDR3, since the read stops 3 residues before it. The chain couples TRBV11-2 to TRBJ1-1; D unclear. Trimming removed 5 bases from V and 6 bases from J, with 16 bases in between. The CDR3 has 14 residues. Germline assignment: CDR1 SGHAT and CDR2 FQNNGV. CDR3 protein: CASSLGGLIAEAFF. Partial CDR3 DNA: TGTGCCAGCAGCCTAGGTGGGCTGATTGCTGAA.